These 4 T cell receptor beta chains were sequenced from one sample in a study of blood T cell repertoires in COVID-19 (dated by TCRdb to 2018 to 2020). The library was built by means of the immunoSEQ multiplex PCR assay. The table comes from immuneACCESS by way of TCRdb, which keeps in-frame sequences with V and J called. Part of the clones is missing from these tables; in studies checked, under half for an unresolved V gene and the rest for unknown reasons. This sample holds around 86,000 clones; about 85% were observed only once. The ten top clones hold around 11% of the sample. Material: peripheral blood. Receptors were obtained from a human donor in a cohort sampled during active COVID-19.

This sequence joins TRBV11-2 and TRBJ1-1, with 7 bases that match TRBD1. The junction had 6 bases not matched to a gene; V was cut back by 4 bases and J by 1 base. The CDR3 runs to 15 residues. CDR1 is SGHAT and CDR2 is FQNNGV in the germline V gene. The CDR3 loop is CASSSLTGKNTEAFF. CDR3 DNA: TGTGCCAGCAGCTCGCTGACAGGGAAGAACACTGAAGCTTTCTTT.

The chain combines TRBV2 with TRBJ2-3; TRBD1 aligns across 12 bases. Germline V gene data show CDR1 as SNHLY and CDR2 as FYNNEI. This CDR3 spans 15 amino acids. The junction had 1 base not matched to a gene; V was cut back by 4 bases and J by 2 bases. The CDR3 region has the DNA TGTGCCAGCAGTGGGGACAGGGGGCTCACAGATACGCAGTATTTT. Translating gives CASSGDRGLTDTQYF.

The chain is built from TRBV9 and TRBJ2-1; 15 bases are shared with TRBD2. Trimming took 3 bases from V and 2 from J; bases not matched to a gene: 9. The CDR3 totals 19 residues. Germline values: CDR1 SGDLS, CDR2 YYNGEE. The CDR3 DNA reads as TGTGCCAGCAGCGACCGGACTAGCGGGAGGGCCATACCCTACAATGAGCAGTTCTTC. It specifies CASSDRTSGRAIPYNEQFF.

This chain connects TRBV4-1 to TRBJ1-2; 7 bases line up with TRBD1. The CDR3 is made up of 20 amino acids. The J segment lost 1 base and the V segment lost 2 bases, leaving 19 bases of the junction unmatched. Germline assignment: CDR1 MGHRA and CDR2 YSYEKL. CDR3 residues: CASSQLNPRLTGTVNYGYTF. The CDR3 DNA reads TGCGCCAGCAGCCAACTCAATCCTCGCTTAACCGGGACAGTTAACTATGGCTACACCTTC.